This passage covers 21 T cell receptor beta chains from one sample sequenced in a study of cytomegalovirus exposure and HLA in healthy donors. Primers: 60 Vbeta forward and 13 Jbeta reverse. Measured with immunoSEQ multiplex PCR; TCRdb has only the in-frame clones, and not every one. The table has 35,000 to 45,000 clones, over 40% seen once. What was sequenced was PBMCs. All receptors come from a woman aged 40 to 50 in good health and CMV-seropositive.

The DNA of the CDR3 is TGTGCCAGCAGCTGGACAGCGAACACTGAAGCTTTCTTT. It codes for CASSWTANTEAFF. This sequence joins TRBV5-6 and TRBJ1-1; D may be TRBD1 (6 bases). This CDR3 region has 13 residues. Germline CDR1 is SGHDT and CDR2 is YYEEEE. V dropped 3 bases and J dropped 1 base, with 7 bases sitting between them.

This clone was counted between two and nine times. The rearrangement uses TRBV9 and TRBJ2-5; 9 bases map to TRBD1. The CDR3 loop spans 16 amino acids. Germline loops: CDR1 SGDLS, CDR2 YYNGEE. V shed 4 bases and J 3 bases; nucleotides not matched to a gene: 10. CDR3 sequence: CASSLRPGTGKETQYF. The DNA for the CDR3 is TGTGCCAGCAGCTTACGACCCGGGACAGGGAAAGAGACCCAGTACTTC.

The chain recombines TRBV10-3 with TRBJ1-6, with D maybe TRBD1 (6 bases). V dropped 6 bases and J dropped 10 bases, with 19 bases sitting between them. This CDR3 contains 15 residues. Germline CDR1 ENHRY, CDR2 SYGVKD. DNA for the CDR3: TGTGCCATCAGCGAACAGGACAGACCCCCCTCACCCCTCCACTTT. This codes for CAISEQDRPPSPLHF.

The rearrangement uses TRBV6-1 and TRBJ1-4; D uncertain. CDR1 MNHNS and CDR2 SASEGT come from the germline V gene. V lost 6 bases to trimming and J lost 4 bases, with 15 bases between them. This CDR3 contains 15 residues. The DNA for the CDR3 is TGTGCCAGCAGGCTTGACGAGGAGATTAATGAAAAACTGTTTTTT. As protein: CASRLDEEINEKLFF.

The table lists this clone with a few counts. This chain connects TRBV10-3 to TRBJ1-3; D is undetermined. CDR1 ENHRY and CDR2 SYGVKD come from the germline V gene. CDR3 length equals 15 residues. V was clipped by 4 bases and J by 0 bases, with 10 bases between them. CDR3 protein: CAISAQTRSGNTIYF. CDR3 nucleotides: TGTGCCATCAGTGCACAGACCCGCTCTGGAAACACCATATATTTT.

The chain joins TRBV15 to TRBJ2-7, with 7 bases that match TRBD1. The V gene end was trimmed by 5 bases and the J gene end by 2 bases; junction bases not matched to a gene: 6. The CDR3 loop spans 14 amino acids. The germline V gene has CDR1 LNHNV and CDR2 YYDKDF (reference sequence). The CDR3 loop is CATSGWDSPYEQYF. The CDR3 DNA is TGTGCCACCAGCGGGTGGGACAGCCCCTACGAGCAGTACTTC.

This clone was seen more than once but under ten times. The rearrangement links TRBV19 to TRBJ2-1; 7 bases line up with TRBD1. CDR3 length: 13 residues. Germline CDR1 LNHDA, CDR2 SQIVND (reference sequence). V trimming: 6 bases; J trimming: 7 bases; junction bases outside the gene matches: 6. The CDR3 loop is CASRGQTRNEQFF. DNA of the CDR3: TGTGCCAGTAGGGGACAGACGAGGAATGAGCAGTTCTTC. The full variable domain, with the rest looked up from reference TRBV19 and TRBJ2-1, is DGGITQSPKYLFRKEGQNVTLSCEQNLNHDAMYWYRQDPGQGLRLIYYSQIVNDFQKGDIAEGYSVSREKKESFPLTVTSAQKNPTAFYLCASRGQTRNEQFFGPGTRLTVL.

This clone was counted only a few times. The gene calls are TRBV6-6 and TRBJ1-2; possibly TRBD1 for D (5 bases). From germline, CDR1 is MNHNY and CDR2 SVGAGI (reference sequence). V lost 2 bases and J 4 bases, leaving 11 bases between the germline ends. This CDR3 has 14 residues. This CDR3 is CASSYTKGSYGYTF. In DNA, the CDR3 is TGTGCCAGCAGTTACACCAAGGGGTCCTATGGCTACACCTTC.

The gene calls are TRBV5-4 and TRBJ2-2; 12 bases fit TRBD2. The V segment lost 3 bases and the J segment 0 bases; nucleotides outside the gene matches: 6. This CDR3 has 18 residues. The germline gives CDR1 SGHNT, CDR2 YYREEE (reference sequence). The CDR3 here is CASSYLTSGGSNTGELFF. DNA for the CDR3: TGTGCCAGCAGCTACCTGACTAGCGGGGGCTCGAACACCGGGGAGCTGTTTTTT.

V usage is TRBV9 and J usage is TRBJ2-1, with D maybe TRBD2 (5 bases). The CDR3 sequence is 14 residues long. From germline, CDR1 is SGDLS and CDR2 YYNGEE. Deletions cut 0 bases from V and 1 base from J, with 5 bases between. The CDR3 nucleotides are TGTGCCAGCAGCGTAGAGCGGTCCTACAATGAGCAGTTCTTC. It is translated as CASSVERSYNEQFF.

CDR3 amino acids: CASSLTGGVSTYEQYF. CDR3 DNA: TGCGCCAGCAGCTTGACAGGGGGCGTTTCTACCTACGAGCAGTACTTC. V is TRBV5-1 and J is TRBJ2-7, with TRBD1 matching over 9 bases. CDR3 size: 16 residues. Germline CDR1 SGHRS, CDR2 YFSETQ. The ends lost 1 base at V and 2 bases at J; junction bases unmatched: 7.

The rearrangement links TRBV4-1 to TRBJ1-1, with D tentatively TRBD1 (5 bases). The CDR3 sequence is 15 residues long. Per the germline V gene, CDR1 is MGHRA and CDR2 is YSYEKL. V lost 7 bases and J lost 2, with 17 bases in between. Written as DNA, the CDR3 is TGCGCCAGCAAACACCCCGGCAGGGATAACACTGAAGCTTTCTTT. It yields the protein CASKHPGRDNTEAFF.

The V and J genes are TRBV4-1 and TRBJ2-5; 8 nucleotides align to TRBD2. Unmatched junction bases numbered 3, after V lost 0 bases and J lost 3 bases. Germline V gives CDR1 MGHRA, CDR2 YSYEKL. There are 15 residues in the CDR3. The DNA of the CDR3 is TGCGCCAGCAGCCAAGACGGGAGGGTTAAAGAGACCCAGTACTTC. Residues: CASSQDGRVKETQYF.

This chain uses TRBV7-8 with TRBJ1-5, with TRBD1 matching 7 bases. Per germline, CDR1 SGHVS and CDR2 FQNEAQ. The CDR3 sequence is 14 residues long. V was pared by 2 bases and J by 6 bases, with 4 bases of the junction left unmatched. CDR3 nucleotide sequence: TGTGCCAGCAGCTTAAGACAGGGTCTTCAGCCCCAGCATTTT. This gives the protein CASSLRQGLQPQHF. The complete variable domain, with remaining parts taken from reference TRBV7-8 and TRBJ1-5, reads GAGVSQSPRYKVAKRGQDVALRCDPISGHVSLFWYQQALGQGPEFLTYFQNEAQLDKSGLPSDRFFAERPEGSVSTLKIQRTQQEDSAVYLCASSLRQGLQPQHFGDGTRLSIL.

The chain couples TRBV5-4 to TRBJ2-1; 13 nucleotides align to TRBD2. Germline V gives CDR1 SGHNT, CDR2 YYREEE (reference sequence). The ends lost 4 bases at V and 5 bases at J; junction bases unmatched: 6. The CDR3 sequence is 16 residues long. The CDR3 reads CASSSRTSGGDNEQFF. In nucleotides, the CDR3 is TGTGCCAGCAGCAGCCGAACTAGCGGGGGGGACAATGAGCAGTTCTTC.

This clone appeared a few times. J is TRBJ1-5 and V is TRBV6-1; 7 nucleotides line up with TRBD1. V dropped 2 bases and J dropped 0; count of bases not matched to a gene: 7. The germline V gene encodes CDR1 MNHNS and CDR2 SASEGT. The CDR3 runs to 17 residues. The CDR3 DNA reads as TGTGCCAGCAGTGAATTCTCGACAGGGTATAGCAATCAGCCCCAGCATTTT. Translated, it gives CASSEFSTGYSNQPQHF.

This clone has only a few counts. This chain connects TRBV4-2 to TRBJ1-1, with 10 bases identical to TRBD1. Germline lookup yields CDR1 LGHNA and CDR2 YNFKEQ. Trimming took 0 bases from V and 11 from J; bases not matched to a gene: 3. This CDR3 spans 13 amino acids. Here the CDR3 DNA reads TGTGCCAGCAGCCAAGATTCGGGACAGGGGGCTTTCTTT. Translating it yields CASSQDSGQGAFF.

The sample holds a few counts of this clone. J is TRBJ1-2 and V is TRBV6-4; D possibly corresponds to TRBD1 (6 bases). Germline loops: CDR1 MRHNA, CDR2 SNTAGT. Trimming pared 3 bases from V and 0 bases from J, leaving 11 bases between. The CDR3 has 15 amino acids. In nucleotides, the CDR3 is TGTGCCAGCAGTGAAACAGGGCCTACTAACTATGGCTACACCTTC. As protein: CASSETGPTNYGYTF.

CDR3 sequence reads: CASSLTGNEQFF. In DNA, the CDR3 is TGTGCCAGCAGCTTGACGGGGAATGAGCAGTTCTTC. The gene calls are TRBV11-2 and TRBJ2-1, with D tentatively TRBD2 (5 bases). Germline assignment: CDR1 SGHAT and CDR2 FQNNGV. The CDR3 is 12 residues long. Trimming removed 3 bases from V and 7 bases from J, with 7 bases in between.

The chain recombines TRBV6-5 with TRBJ2-7, with TRBD1 identical over 10 bases. The CDR3 covers 14 residues. The germline V gene has CDR1 MNHEY and CDR2 SVGAGI. After removal of 7 bases from V and 3 bases from J, the junction contained 6 bases not matched to a gene. CDR3 DNA sequence: TGTGCCAGCAAACGGACAGGGGGAGACTACGAGCAGTACTTC. Translating it yields CASKRTGGDYEQYF.

The V call is TRBV6-6, the J call TRBJ1-1; the match to TRBD1 covers 8 bases. Germline CDR1 is MNHNY and CDR2 is SVGAGI (reference sequence). This CDR3 spans 15 amino acids. V lost 0 bases to trimming and J lost 10 bases; unmatched junction nucleotides: 10. CDR3 coding DNA: TGTGCCAGCAGTTACTCGATTGACAGGGGCCAGGGAGCTTTCTTT. Its protein product is CASSYSIDRGQGAFF.